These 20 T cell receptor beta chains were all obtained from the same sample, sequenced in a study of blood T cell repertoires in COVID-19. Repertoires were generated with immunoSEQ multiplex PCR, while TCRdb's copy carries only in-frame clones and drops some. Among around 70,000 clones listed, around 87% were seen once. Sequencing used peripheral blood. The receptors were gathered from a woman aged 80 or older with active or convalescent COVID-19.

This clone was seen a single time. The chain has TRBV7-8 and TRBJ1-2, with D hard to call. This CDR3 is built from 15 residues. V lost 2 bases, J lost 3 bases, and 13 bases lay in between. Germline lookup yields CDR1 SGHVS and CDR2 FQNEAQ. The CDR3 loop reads CASSLKRVDYYGYTF. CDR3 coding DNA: TGTGCCAGCAGCTTAAAGAGAGTTGACTACTATGGCTACACCTTC.

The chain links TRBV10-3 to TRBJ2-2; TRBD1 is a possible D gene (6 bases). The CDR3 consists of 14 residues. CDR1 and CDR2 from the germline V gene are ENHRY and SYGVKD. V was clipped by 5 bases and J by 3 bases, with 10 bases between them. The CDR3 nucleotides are TGTGCCATCAGTAGTGGGGGCGACACCGGGGAGCTGTTTTTT. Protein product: CAISSGGDTGELFF.

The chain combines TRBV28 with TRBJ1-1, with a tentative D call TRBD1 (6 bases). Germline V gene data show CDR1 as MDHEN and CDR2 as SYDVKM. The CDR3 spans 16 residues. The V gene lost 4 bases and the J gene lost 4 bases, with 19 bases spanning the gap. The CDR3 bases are TGTGCCAGCAGTTCCCGGGGGGGGGCGCAGACCACTGAAGCTTTCTTT. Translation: CASSSRGGAQTTEAFF.

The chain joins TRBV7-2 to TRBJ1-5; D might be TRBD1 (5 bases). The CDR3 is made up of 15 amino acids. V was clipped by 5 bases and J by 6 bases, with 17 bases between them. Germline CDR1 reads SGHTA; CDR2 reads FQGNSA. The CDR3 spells CASSVTVKAGQPQHF. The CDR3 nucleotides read TGTGCCAGCAGCGTGACAGTAAAAGCGGGTCAGCCCCAGCATTTT. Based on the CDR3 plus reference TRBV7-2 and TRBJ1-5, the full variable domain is GAGVSQSPSNKVTEKGKDVELRCDPISGHTALYWYRQSLGQGLEFLIYFQGNSAPDKSGLPSDRFSAERTGGSVSTLTIQRTQQEDSAVYLCASSVTVKAGQPQHFGDGTRLSIL.

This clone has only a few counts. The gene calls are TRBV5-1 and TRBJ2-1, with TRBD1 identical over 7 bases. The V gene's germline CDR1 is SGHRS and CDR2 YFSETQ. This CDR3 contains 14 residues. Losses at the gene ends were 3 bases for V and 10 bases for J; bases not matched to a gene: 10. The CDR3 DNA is TGCGCCAGCAGCTCTCAAAACAGGGGATTCGAGCAGTTCTTC. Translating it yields CASSSQNRGFEQFF.

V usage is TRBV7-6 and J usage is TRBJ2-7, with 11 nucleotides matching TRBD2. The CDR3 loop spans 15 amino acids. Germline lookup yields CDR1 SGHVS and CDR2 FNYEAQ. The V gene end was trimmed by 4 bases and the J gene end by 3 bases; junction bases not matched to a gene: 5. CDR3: CASSSLAGGNYEQYF. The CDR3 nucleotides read TGTGCCAGCAGCTCCCTAGCGGGGGGAAACTACGAGCAGTACTTC.

The CDR3 nucleotides read TGTGCCAGCAGCCTTAGTTCAGGGTACAGTCAGCCCCAGCATTTT. It codes for CASSLSSGYSQPQHF. J is TRBJ1-5 and V is TRBV7-2; the D gene is possibly TRBD1 (5 bases). CDR3 length: 15 amino acids. Germline V CDR1 and CDR2: SGHTA, FQGNSA. Trimming took 5 bases from V and 6 from J, leaving 17 bases between them.

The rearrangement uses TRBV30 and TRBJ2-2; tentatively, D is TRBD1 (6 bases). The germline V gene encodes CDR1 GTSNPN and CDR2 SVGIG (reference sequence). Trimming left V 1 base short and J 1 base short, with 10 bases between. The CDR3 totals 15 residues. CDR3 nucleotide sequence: TGTGCCTGGAGTGCAATGACAGGGAACACCGGGGAGCTGTTTTTT. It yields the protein CAWSAMTGNTGELFF.

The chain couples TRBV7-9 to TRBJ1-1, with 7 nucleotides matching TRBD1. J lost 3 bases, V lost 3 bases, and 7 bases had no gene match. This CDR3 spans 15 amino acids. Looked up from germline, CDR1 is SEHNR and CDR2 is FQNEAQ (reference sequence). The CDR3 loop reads CASSLWPDRDTEAFF. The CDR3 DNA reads TGTGCCAGCAGCTTGTGGCCCGACAGGGACACTGAAGCTTTCTTT.

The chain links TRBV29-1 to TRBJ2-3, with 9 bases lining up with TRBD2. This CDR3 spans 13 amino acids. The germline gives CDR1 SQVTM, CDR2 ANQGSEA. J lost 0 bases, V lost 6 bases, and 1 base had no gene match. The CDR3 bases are TGCAGCGTCCTAGCGGGGAGCACAGATACGCAGTATTTT. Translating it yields CSVLAGSTDTQYF.

The CDR3 protein is CASSGQGPGELFF. CDR3 DNA: TGCGCCAGCTCGGGACAGGGCCCCGGGGAGCTGTTTTTT. The chain uses TRBV5-1 and TRBJ2-2, with TRBD1 matching 9 bases. With V trimmed by 7 bases and J by 6 bases, 4 bases remained unmatched. CDR1 is SGHRS, CDR2 YFSETQ, per germline. CDR3 size: 13 residues.

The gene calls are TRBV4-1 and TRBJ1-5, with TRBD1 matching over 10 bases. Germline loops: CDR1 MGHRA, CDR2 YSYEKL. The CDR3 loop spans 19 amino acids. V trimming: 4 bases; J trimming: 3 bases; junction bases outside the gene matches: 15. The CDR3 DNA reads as TGCGCCAGCAGCCCGTTGACAGGGGGCGCGAGGATGGACAATCAGCCCCAGCATTTT. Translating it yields CASSPLTGGARMDNQPQHF.

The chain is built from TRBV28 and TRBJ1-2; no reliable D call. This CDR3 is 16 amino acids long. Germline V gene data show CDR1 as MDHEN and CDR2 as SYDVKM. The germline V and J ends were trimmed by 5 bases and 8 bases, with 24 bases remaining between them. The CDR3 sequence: CASSRQTPGKVRGYTF. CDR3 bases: TGTGCCAGCAGTCGGCAGACTCCGGGGAAAGTCCGGGGCTACACCTTC.

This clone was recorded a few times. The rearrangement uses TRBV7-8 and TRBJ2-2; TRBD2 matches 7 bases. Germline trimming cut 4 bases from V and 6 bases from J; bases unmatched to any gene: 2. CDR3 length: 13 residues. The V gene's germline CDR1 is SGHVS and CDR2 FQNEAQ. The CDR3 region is CASSSGLAGELFF. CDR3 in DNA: TGTGCCAGCAGCTCTGGACTAGCCGGGGAGCTGTTTTTT.

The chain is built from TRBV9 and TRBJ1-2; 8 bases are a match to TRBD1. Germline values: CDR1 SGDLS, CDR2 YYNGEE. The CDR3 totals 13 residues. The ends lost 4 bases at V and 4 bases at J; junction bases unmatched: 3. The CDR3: CASSPDRGYGYTF. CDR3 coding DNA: TGTGCCAGCAGCCCAGACAGGGGCTATGGCTACACCTTC.

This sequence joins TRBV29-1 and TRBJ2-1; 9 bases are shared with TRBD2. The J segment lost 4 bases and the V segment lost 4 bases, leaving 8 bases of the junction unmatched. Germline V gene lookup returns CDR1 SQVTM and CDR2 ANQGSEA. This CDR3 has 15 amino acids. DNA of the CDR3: TGCAGCGTTGGGGGATTAGCGGGGGAATACAATGAGCAGTTCTTC. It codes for CSVGGLAGEYNEQFF.

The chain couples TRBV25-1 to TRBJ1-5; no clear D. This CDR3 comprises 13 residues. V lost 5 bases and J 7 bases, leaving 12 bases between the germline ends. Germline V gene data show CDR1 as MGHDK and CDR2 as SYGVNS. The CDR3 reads CASSSGGGQPQHF. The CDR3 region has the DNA TGTGCCAGCAGTTCCGGAGGTGGGCAGCCCCAGCATTTT.

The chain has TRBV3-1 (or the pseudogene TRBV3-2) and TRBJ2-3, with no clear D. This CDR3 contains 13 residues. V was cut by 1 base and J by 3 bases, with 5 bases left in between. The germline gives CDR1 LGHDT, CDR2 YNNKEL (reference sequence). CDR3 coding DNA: TGTGCCAGCAGCCAAGTCTTTACAGATACGCAGTATTTT. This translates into CASSQVFTDTQYF.

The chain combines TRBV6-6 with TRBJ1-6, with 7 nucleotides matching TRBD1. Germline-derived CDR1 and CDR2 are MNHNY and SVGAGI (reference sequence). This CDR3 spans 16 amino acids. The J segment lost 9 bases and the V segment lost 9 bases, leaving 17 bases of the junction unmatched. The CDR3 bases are TGTGCCAGTACGCCTAACCTCAGGGGGAGGATTTCACCCCTCCACTTT. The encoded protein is CASTPNLRGRISPLHF.

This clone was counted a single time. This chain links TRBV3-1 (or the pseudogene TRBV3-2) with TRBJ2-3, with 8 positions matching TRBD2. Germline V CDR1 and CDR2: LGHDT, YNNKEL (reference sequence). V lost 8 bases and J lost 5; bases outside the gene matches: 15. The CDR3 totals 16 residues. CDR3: CASQTSGGGFGDTQYF. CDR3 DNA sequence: TGTGCCAGCCAAACGTCGGGCGGGGGGTTTGGAGATACGCAGTATTTT.